Following are 9 T cell receptor beta chains from one sample sequenced in a study of blood T cell repertoires in COVID-19. Repertoires were generated with immunoSEQ multiplex PCR, while TCRdb's copy carries only in-frame clones and drops some. Of tens of thousands of clones listed, approximately 86% are singletons. The sample taken for sequencing was peripheral blood. These receptors were collected from a human donor in a cohort sampled during active COVID-19.

The chain combines TRBV6-5 with TRBJ2-3; 8 nucleotides agree with TRBD1. V was clipped by 6 bases and J by 4 bases; unmatched bases: 9. Germline V gene sequence: CDR1 MNHEY, CDR2 SVGAGI. The CDR3 is 15 residues long. CDR3 nucleotide sequence: TGTGCCAGCAGGGACGGACAGGGAGCAGCAGATACGCAGTATTTT. It yields the protein CASRDGQGAADTQYF.

The chain links TRBV5-1 to TRBJ2-1, with a possible D match to TRBD2 (5 bases). With 2 bases removed from V and 2 bases from J, the gap between germline ends came to 11 bases. This CDR3 has 15 residues. Germline V gene sequence: CDR1 SGHRS, CDR2 YFSETQ. CDR3: CASSFPETTYNEQFF. In DNA form, the CDR3 reads TGCGCCAGCAGCTTCCCGGAGACTACCTACAATGAGCAGTTCTTC.

J is TRBJ2-2 and V is TRBV28, with TRBD1 matching 12 bases. V trimming: 7 bases; J trimming: 7 bases; junction bases outside the gene matches: 16. CDR1 MDHEN and CDR2 SYDVKM come from the germline V gene. The CDR3 is 18 amino acids. The CDR3 region is CASTPTGDRGLSGGELFF. The CDR3 nucleotides are TGTGCCAGCACCCCCACGGGGGACAGGGGGCTCTCGGGCGGGGAGCTGTTTTTT.

The CDR3 DNA sequence: TGTGCCTGGAGTGTAGGAGGGTCAGAGACCCAGTACTTC. Residues: CAWSVGGSETQYF. The chain is built from TRBV30 and TRBJ2-5; maybe TRBD2 (6 bases). Trimming removed 0 bases at V and 4 bases at J, with 9 bases between. Germline-derived CDR1 and CDR2 are GTSNPN and SVGIG (reference sequence). This CDR3 has 13 residues.

The chain joins TRBV7-3 to TRBJ1-4; D ambiguous. Trimming took 5 bases from V and 0 from J, leaving 13 bases between them. The CDR3 runs 16 residues. Germline V gene lookup returns CDR1 SGHTA and CDR2 FQGTGA. CDR3 protein: CASSVDGSATNEKLFF. The CDR3 nucleotides read TGTGCCAGCAGCGTAGACGGGTCAGCAACTAATGAAAAACTGTTTTTT.

The chain has TRBV19 and TRBJ2-3; D perhaps matches TRBD2 (6 bases). The CDR3 totals 15 residues. In germline, CDR1 is LNHDA, CDR2 SQIVND (reference sequence). Trimming stripped 1 base from V and 2 bases from J, with 10 bases between. Here the CDR3 reads CASSIGSGYTDTQYF. The CDR3, as DNA: TGTGCCAGTAGTATAGGTAGCGGATACACAGATACGCAGTATTTT.

The V and J genes are TRBV6-5 and TRBJ2-7, with D possibly being TRBD1 (5 bases). CDR1 is MNHEY, CDR2 SVGAGI, per germline. Between the trimmed V and J ends, which lost 0 bases and 5 bases, there was a span of 11 bases. CDR3 size: 14 residues. The CDR3 sequence: CASSYSRVRDEQYF. The DNA for the CDR3 is TGTGCCAGCAGTTACTCCAGGGTTCGTGACGAGCAGTACTTC.

The CDR3 is CASTSRTGDGYTF. CDR3 nucleotide sequence: TGTGCCAGTACCTCTAGGACAGGGGATGGCTACACCTTC. This sequence joins TRBV19 and TRBJ1-2; TRBD1 matches 9 bases. V shed 7 bases, J shed 6 bases, and the junction held 6 bases outside the gene matches. CDR1 and CDR2 from the germline V gene are LNHDA and SQIVND (reference sequence). The CDR3 contains 13 residues.

Here the CDR3 DNA reads TGTGCCAGCAGCCCCAGGGGGGCAGACCTTCCTGAAGCTTTCTTT. This translates into CASSPRGADLPEAFF. The genes are TRBV7-2 and TRBJ1-1, with 7 bases identical to TRBD1. The CDR3 totals 15 residues. CDR1 is SGHTA, CDR2 FQGNSA, per germline. J was trimmed by 6 bases and V by 5 bases; bases with no gene match: 12.